This T cell receptor (beta chain) derives from a study of CD8 T cells in ankylosing spondylitis. General study results and limits: Clones linked to disease were reported to show significant enrichment in matched ankylosing spondylitis synovial fluid. Seemingly distinctive of ankylosing spondylitis blood was a TCR beta motif formed by eight highly homologous variants. There were earlier reports of some motif variants in reactive arthritis synovial fluid and blood. Relatively scarce in peripheral blood, disease-linked clones were CD8+.

Libraries of TCR beta came from quantitative 5'-RACE with molecular barcodes. TCRdb recomputed calls from the 5' RACE reads with MiXCR, one row per CDR3 protein. The table lists about 500,000 distinct CDR3 sequences, about 5.4% of them singletons. V was clipped by 6 bases and J by 4 bases, with 10 bases between them. The length of the CDR3 is 13 residues. This clonotype was found many times. Its antigen is as yet unknown. This sequence originates from a male donor with ankylosing spondylitis. Sequencing used blood, either unsorted or a sorted T cell fraction (not recorded which). The chain combines TRBV12-3 or TRBV12-4 with TRBJ2-1, with D perhaps matching TRBD1 (5 bases). The CDR3 sequence: CASSPGMYNEQFF. Here the CDR3 DNA reads TGTGCCAGCAGCCCAGGGATGTACAATGAGCAGTTCTTC.